Following are 20 T cell receptor beta chains from one sample sequenced in a study of CD8 T cells in ankylosing spondylitis. Each CDR3 protein gets one entry after TCRdb re-called the 5' RACE reads with MiXCR. The top ten clones hold roughly 8.1% of a sample with 50,000 to 60,000 distinct CDR3 sequences, approximately 8% of them seen once. Source material: blood, either unsorted or a sorted T cell fraction (not recorded which). Receptor source: a female donor with ankylosing spondylitis or in good health (not recorded which).

This clonotype appeared many times. V gene TRBV5-1 combines with J gene TRBJ2-5; 12 bases match TRBD2. With 4 bases clipped from V and 1 base from J, the junction kept 5 bases outside the gene matches. The CDR3 loop spans 16 amino acids. Germline lookup yields CDR1 SGHRS and CDR2 YFSETQ. The CDR3 sequence: CASSKGLAGFQETQYF. The CDR3 nucleotides are TGCGCCAGCAGCAAGGGACTAGCGGGTTTCCAAGAGACCCAGTACTTC.

V usage is TRBV3-1 and J usage is TRBJ2-2; 12 bases are shared with TRBD2. The CDR3 runs 18 residues. V trimming: 10 bases; J trimming: 4 bases; junction bases outside the gene matches: 16. Germline CDR1 and CDR2: LGHDT and YNNKEL (reference sequence). In DNA form, the CDR3 reads TGTGCCACCACCCAAGAGACTAGCGGGGGATCGAGCACCGGGGAGCTGTTTTTT. Its protein is CATTQETSGGSSTGELFF.

The sample holds many counts of this clonotype. This chain connects TRBV5-1 to TRBJ2-2, with 11 positions matching TRBD1. J lost 4 bases, V lost 0 bases, and 2 bases had no gene match. The germline gives CDR1 SGHRS, CDR2 YFSETQ. This CDR3 has 16 residues. CDR3 nucleotide sequence: TGCGCCAGCAGCTTGGCTGGGACAGGGGGCACCGGGGAGCTGTTTTTT. Translated, it gives CASSLAGTGGTGELFF.

This clonotype was seen ten or more times. CDR3 region: CASSYGQGHTEAFF. Here the CDR3 DNA reads TGTGCCAGCAGTTATGGGCAGGGACACACTGAAGCTTTCTTT. The rearrangement joins TRBV6-2 or TRBV6-3 to TRBJ1-1; maybe TRBD1 (5 bases). The CDR3 covers 14 residues. V was shortened by 3 bases and J by 3 bases, with 11 bases between the two germline ends. CDR1 and CDR2 (germline): MNHEY, SVGEGT.

This clonotype was recorded many times. The genes are TRBV5-1 and TRBJ1-1; D possibly corresponds to TRBD1 (5 bases). The V gene lost 0 bases and the J gene lost 1 base, with 10 bases spanning the gap. This CDR3 has 15 amino acids. Germline V CDR1 and CDR2: SGHRS, YFSETQ. The CDR3 bases are TGCGCCAGCAGCTTGGGAGGGACTGAGAACACTGAAGCTTTCTTT. Its protein product is CASSLGGTENTEAFF.

In its sample, this clonotype was seen a few times. The V call is TRBV6-2 or TRBV6-3, the J call TRBJ2-5; 9 bases fit TRBD2. J was trimmed by 1 base and V by 3 bases; bases with no gene match: 9. The CDR3 is 17 residues long. CDR1 is MNHEY and CDR2 is SVGEGT in the germline V gene. The CDR3 region is CASSYWGSGGLQETQYF. The CDR3 region has the DNA TGTGCCAGCAGTTATTGGGGTAGCGGGGGCCTCCAAGAGACCCAGTACTTC.

This clonotype was counted ten times or more. J is TRBJ2-3 and V is TRBV5-1; 7 nucleotides align to TRBD2. Germline V gives CDR1 SGHRS, CDR2 YFSETQ. The CDR3 has 16 amino acids. With 1 base clipped from V and 2 bases from J, the junction kept 7 bases outside the gene matches. In DNA form, the CDR3 reads TGCGCCAGCAGCTTGACAGCGGGGATCAACACAGATACGCAGTATTTT. Protein sequence: CASSLTAGINTDTQYF.

This clonotype has at least ten counts. The chain has TRBV23-1 and TRBJ1-5; D not resolved. TRBV23-1 is sorted into the ORF group, with uncertain function. The CDR3 loop spans 13 amino acids. V was trimmed by 5 bases and J by 0 bases, leaving 5 bases between them. The CDR3, as DNA: TGCGCCAGCAGTAGAATTAGCAATCAGCCCCAGCATTTT. This gives the protein CASSRISNQPQHF.

This clonotype was seen at least ten times. The chain employs TRBV4-1 and TRBJ1-2, with D perhaps TRBD1 (5 bases). The CDR3 is 15 amino acids. Per the germline V gene, CDR1 is MGHRA and CDR2 is YSYEKL. With 2 bases removed from V and 6 bases from J, the gap between germline ends came to 16 bases. The CDR3 is CASSQNPLLQDGYTF. CDR3 nucleotides: TGCGCCAGCAGCCAAAACCCTCTCTTACAGGATGGCTACACCTTC.

This clonotype was seen at least ten times. This sequence joins TRBV12-3 or TRBV12-4 and TRBJ1-2; 11 bases line up with TRBD1. V lost 7 bases, J lost 9 bases, and 4 bases stayed unmatched. The CDR3 loop spans 12 amino acids. This CDR3 is CASIRTGGSYTF. Written as DNA, the CDR3 is TGTGCCAGCATCCGGACAGGGGGCAGCTACACCTTC.

This clonotype showed up many times. The chain uses TRBV4-3 and TRBJ2-3, with TRBD1 identical over 11 bases. The CDR3 contains 17 residues. Germline trimming cut 0 bases from V and 1 base from J; bases unmatched to any gene: 3. Per germline, CDR1 LGHNA and CDR2 YSLEER. This chain's CDR3 is CASSQEWGQGGTDTQYF. DNA of the CDR3: TGCGCCAGCAGCCAAGAGTGGGGACAGGGGGGCACAGATACGCAGTATTTT.

Ten or more counts support this clonotype. V usage is TRBV2 and J usage is TRBJ2-2, with D possibly being TRBD1 (6 bases). Trimming stripped 6 bases from V and 4 bases from J, with 9 bases between. Looked up from germline, CDR1 is SNHLY and CDR2 is FYNNEI. The CDR3 is made up of 13 amino acids. The CDR3 reads CASRQGSTGELFF. CDR3 nucleotides: TGTGCCAGCAGGCAGGGGAGCACCGGGGAGCTGTTTTTT.

The sample holds many counts of this clonotype. V gene TRBV12-3 or TRBV12-4 combines with J gene TRBJ1-6; no definite D call. The CDR3 is made up of 14 amino acids. Trimming removed 3 bases at V and 9 bases at J, with 12 bases between. For the CDR3, the DNA is TGTGCCAGCAGTTTTACCCGGGAGGGTTCACCCCTCCACTTT. This encodes CASSFTREGSPLHF.

This clonotype was detected ten times or more. The chain has TRBV20-1 and TRBJ2-2; D might be TRBD2 (6 bases). This CDR3 region has 16 residues. CDR1 is DFQATT, CDR2 SNEGSKA, per germline (reference sequence). V was trimmed by 3 bases and J by 0 bases, leaving 14 bases between them. CDR3 region: CSARGRRGPNTGELFF. CDR3 DNA sequence: TGCAGTGCTAGGGGTCGGAGGGGCCCGAACACCGGGGAGCTGTTTTTT.

This clonotype was observed at least ten times. This CDR3 is CSARGSSTDTQYF. The DNA for the CDR3 is TGCAGTGCCAGGGGTTCTAGCACAGATACGCAGTATTTT. The V and J genes are TRBV20-1 and TRBJ2-3; the D gene is possibly TRBD1 (6 bases). CDR1 and CDR2 from the germline V gene are DFQATT and SNEGSKA (reference sequence). This CDR3 is 13 amino acids long. V was pared by 6 bases and J by 0 bases, with 10 bases between.

This clonotype was recorded many times. This sequence joins TRBV5-1 and TRBJ2-5; a possible D gene is TRBD2 (5 bases). Deletions cut 0 bases from V and 0 bases from J, with 6 bases between. The germline V gene has CDR1 SGHRS and CDR2 YFSETQ. The CDR3 has 14 residues. The CDR3 sequence: CASSLVGDQETQYF. Here the CDR3 DNA reads TGCGCCAGCAGCTTGGTCGGGGACCAAGAGACCCAGTACTTC.

This clonotype came up many times. The chain couples TRBV27 to TRBJ2-5; D perhaps matches TRBD1 (6 bases). The CDR3 covers 15 residues. V lost 2 bases and J 2 bases, leaving 12 bases between the germline ends. Germline CDR1 is MNHEY and CDR2 is SMNVEV (reference sequence). CDR3 amino acids: CASSLVTGSQETQYF. The CDR3 DNA follows: TGTGCCAGCAGTTTAGTTACAGGGTCTCAAGAGACCCAGTACTTC.

This clonotype has a count of ten or more. The V gene is TRBV5-1, the J gene TRBJ2-3; D is undetermined. V lost 1 base, J lost 1 base, and 10 bases lay in between. The length of the CDR3 is 15 residues. Germline values: CDR1 SGHRS, CDR2 YFSETQ. CDR3 loop: CASSLREPRTDTQYF. DNA for the CDR3: TGCGCCAGCAGCTTGAGAGAACCTCGCACAGATACGCAGTATTTT.

The rearrangement joins TRBV7-2 to TRBJ1-6; D gene unclear. The CDR3 contains 13 residues. Germline V gene lookup returns CDR1 SGHTA and CDR2 FQGNSA. With 2 bases removed from V and 7 bases from J, the gap between germline ends came to 6 bases. CDR3 in DNA: TGTGCCAGCAGCTTACCGTCCAATTCACCCCTCCACTTT. It encodes CASSLPSNSPLHF.

This clonotype was counted many times. The chain links TRBV5-1 to TRBJ2-2; D might be TRBD2 (5 bases). Germline V gives CDR1 SGHRS, CDR2 YFSETQ. V shed 1 base and J shed 3 bases, with 10 bases lying between them. The CDR3 is 15 amino acids. The CDR3 is CASSLSLADTGELFF. CDR3 coding DNA: TGCGCCAGCAGCTTGTCTCTAGCCGACACCGGGGAGCTGTTTTTT.